This TCR beta chain was sequenced in a study of somatic mutations in cytotoxic T cells in rheumatoid arthritis (dated by TCRdb to about 2017). A note on the overall study: Right after diagnosis and prior to the start of any treatment, about 33 ml EDTA of peripheral blood was drawn from patients. Some V beta antibody-stained T-cell populations were flow-sorted on a FACSAria II or Sony SH800 at nearly 100% purity, and sorted V beta1+ cells also underwent TCRB sequencing. Whether expanded CD8+ T-cell clones in untreated, newly diagnosed rheumatoid arthritis carry somatic mutations was the study question, and clonality was characterized with TCRB deep sequencing. TCRB deep sequencing covered roughly 60 patients with rheumatoid arthritis along with 20 healthy controls. Median age was essentially the same in the patient group and the control group.

Study-level results and caveats: In patients, CD8+ clonality rose with age (Spearman r ≈ 0.49), which was not the case in healthy controls. The finding that TRBV07 was slightly underrepresented in patients was left unadjusted for multiple comparisons. There was no significant difference in CD8+ T-cell clonality between rheumatoid arthritis patients and age-matched healthy controls. Viral specificity could not be ruled out by absence from virus-specific databases, and the antigen targets of the expanded CD8+ clones remained unknown. In about an eighth of the roughly 65 patients the largest CD8+ clone exceeded 20% of CD8+ cells, and several identical CD8+ TCRB sequences were shared between blood and synovial fluid.

Spanning cysteine to phenylalanine, the CDR3 consists of 13 amino acids. The DNA shown is the 39-base CDR3, in frame from base 1. Reading the germline V gene gives CDR1 SGHAT and CDR2 FQNNGV. Cut back by 0 bases and 4 bases, the V and J ends lie 4 bases apart. Genomic DNA underwent TCRB CDR3 sequencing using the immunoSEQ assay. The paper's processing steps were these. Only a few patient CD8+ clones larger than 1% matched published virus-specific TCRB sequences when compared against them. Nothing other than productive TCRB rearrangements was included in the analyses. Clonality was expressed as a Shannon entropy-based productive clonality index, with each clone defined by a unique TCRB CDR3 sequence. The template counts of each clone relative to the total templates per sample were used to calculate repertoire overlap between two samples. A correlation with a Spearman r of roughly 0.66 was found between V-gene usage by flow cytometry and V-gene usage by TCRB sequencing. The immuneACCESS repertoire file appears here via TCRdb, limited to in-frame rearrangements. These files lack a portion of the clones; in checked studies, under half of the deficit traces to unresolved V genes, and the cause of the others is not known. For V, J and clone size, that table is used; D and trimming come from the DNA. This sample lists roughly 20,000 clones; about 80% were detected once. Of the sample, 25% to 30% is held by the ten largest clones.

CD4+ and CD8+ cells were isolated by positive magnetic bead selection on an AutoMACS, and purity was checked by flow cytometry. A TCR V beta antibody panel was used in flow cytometry to screen first for clonal expansions, which were then characterized by TCRB deep sequencing of sorted CD8+ fractions. Peripheral blood mononuclear cells were obtained using density gradient separation with Ficoll-Paque PLUS. DNA was extracted from CD4-enriched, CD8-enriched or PBMC samples with Nucleospin Tissue or Tissue XS kits and quantified with a Qubit 2.0 fluorometer. This clone showed up just a few times. Which antigen it targets is not known. One base away there is no much larger clone; base qualities are not given.

The sequence derives from an adult with rheumatoid arthritis. The sample comprised CD8+ T cells sorted from blood. The rearrangement joined TRBV11-2 to TRBJ1-5, with the D gene not clear enough to name. Read as DNA, the sequence is TGTGCCAGCAGCTTAGATTGGAATCAGCCCCAGCATTTT. Its protein reads: CASSLDWNQPQHF.